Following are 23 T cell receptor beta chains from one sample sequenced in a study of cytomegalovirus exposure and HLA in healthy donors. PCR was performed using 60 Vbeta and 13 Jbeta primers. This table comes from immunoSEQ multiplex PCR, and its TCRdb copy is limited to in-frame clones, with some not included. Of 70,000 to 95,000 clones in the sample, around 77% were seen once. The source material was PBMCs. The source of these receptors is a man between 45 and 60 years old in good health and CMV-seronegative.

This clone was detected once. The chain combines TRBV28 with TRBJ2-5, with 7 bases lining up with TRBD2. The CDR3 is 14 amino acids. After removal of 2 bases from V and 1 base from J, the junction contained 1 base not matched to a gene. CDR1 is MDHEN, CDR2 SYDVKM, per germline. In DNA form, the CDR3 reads TGTGCCAGCAGTTTAGGCGGGGGCCAAGAGACCCAGTACTTC. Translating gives CASSLGGGQETQYF.

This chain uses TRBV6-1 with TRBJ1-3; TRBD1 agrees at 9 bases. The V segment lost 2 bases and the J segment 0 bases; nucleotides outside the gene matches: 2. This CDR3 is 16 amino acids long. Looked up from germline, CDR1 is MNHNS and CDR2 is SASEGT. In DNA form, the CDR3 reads TGTGCCAGCAGTGAATTGGGACAGGGCTCTGGAAACACCATATATTTT. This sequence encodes CASSELGQGSGNTIYF.

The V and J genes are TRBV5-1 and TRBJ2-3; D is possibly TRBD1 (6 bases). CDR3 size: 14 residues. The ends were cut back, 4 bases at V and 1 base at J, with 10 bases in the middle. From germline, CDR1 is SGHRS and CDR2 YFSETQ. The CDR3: CASSPGHRTDTQYF. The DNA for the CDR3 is TGCGCCAGCAGCCCGGGACACCGCACAGATACGCAGTATTTT.

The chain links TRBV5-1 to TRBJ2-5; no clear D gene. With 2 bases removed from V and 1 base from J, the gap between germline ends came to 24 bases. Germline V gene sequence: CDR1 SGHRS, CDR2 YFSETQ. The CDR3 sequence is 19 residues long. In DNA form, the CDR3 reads TGCGCCAGCAGCTTATATCCCTCACTAATCTTTCGTGCCCAAGAGACCCAGTACTTC. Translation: CASSLYPSLIFRAQETQYF.

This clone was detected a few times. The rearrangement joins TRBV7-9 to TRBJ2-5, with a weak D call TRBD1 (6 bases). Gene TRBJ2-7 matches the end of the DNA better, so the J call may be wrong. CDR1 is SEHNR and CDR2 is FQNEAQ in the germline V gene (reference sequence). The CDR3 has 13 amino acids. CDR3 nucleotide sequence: TGTGCCAGCAGCGGGGACACAGGCTACGAGCAGTACTTC. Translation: CASSGDTGYEQYF.

The CDR3 DNA reads as TGTGCCAGCAGTTTATCAGGGTGGGAGGACACTGAAGCTTTCTTT. Its translation is CASSLSGWEDTEAFF. This chain links TRBV28 with TRBJ1-1; D might be TRBD1 (5 bases). This CDR3 has 15 residues. Trimming left V 1 base short and J 3 bases short, with 12 bases between. The germline V gene encodes CDR1 MDHEN and CDR2 SYDVKM.

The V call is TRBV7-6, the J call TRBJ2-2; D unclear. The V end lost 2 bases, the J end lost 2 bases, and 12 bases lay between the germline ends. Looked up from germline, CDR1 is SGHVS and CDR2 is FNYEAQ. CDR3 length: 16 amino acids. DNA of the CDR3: TGTGCCAGCAGCTTAAATGGCGGAACAAACACCGGGGAGCTGTTTTTT. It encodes CASSLNGGTNTGELFF.

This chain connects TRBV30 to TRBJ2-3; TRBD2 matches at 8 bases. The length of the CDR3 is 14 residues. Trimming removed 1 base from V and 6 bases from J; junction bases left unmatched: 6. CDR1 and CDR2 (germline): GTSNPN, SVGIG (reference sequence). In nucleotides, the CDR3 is TGTGCCTGGAGTGCAGGACTAGCCGTGGATACGCAGTATTTT. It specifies CAWSAGLAVDTQYF.

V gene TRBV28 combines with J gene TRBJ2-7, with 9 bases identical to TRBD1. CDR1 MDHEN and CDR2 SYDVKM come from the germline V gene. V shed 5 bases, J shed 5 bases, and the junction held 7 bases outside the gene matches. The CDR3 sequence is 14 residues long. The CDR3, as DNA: TGTGCCAGCAGTATCACAGGGGGCAAGAACGAGCAGTACTTC. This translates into CASSITGGKNEQYF.

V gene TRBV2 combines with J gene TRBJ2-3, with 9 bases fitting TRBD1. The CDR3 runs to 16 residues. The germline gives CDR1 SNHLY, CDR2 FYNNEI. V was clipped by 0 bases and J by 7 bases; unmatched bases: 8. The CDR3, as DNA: TGTGCCAGCAGTGAAGCGCCGGGACAGGGAGGTCATACGCAGTATTTT. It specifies CASSEAPGQGGHTQYF.

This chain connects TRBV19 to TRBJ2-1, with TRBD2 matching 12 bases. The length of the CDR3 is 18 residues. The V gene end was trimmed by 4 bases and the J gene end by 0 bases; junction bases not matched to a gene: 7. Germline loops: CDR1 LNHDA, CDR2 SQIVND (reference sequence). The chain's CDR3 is CASSTLAGGKSSYNEQFF. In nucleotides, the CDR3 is TGTGCCAGTAGTACACTAGCGGGGGGTAAGAGCTCCTACAATGAGCAGTTCTTC.

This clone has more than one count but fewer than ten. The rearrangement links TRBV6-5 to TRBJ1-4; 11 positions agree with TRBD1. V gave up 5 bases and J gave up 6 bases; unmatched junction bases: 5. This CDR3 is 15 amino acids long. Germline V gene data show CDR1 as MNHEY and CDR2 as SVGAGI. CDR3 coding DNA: TGTGCCAGCAGTCCATGGGACAGGGGGGATGAAAAACTGTTTTTT. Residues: CASSPWDRGDEKLFF.

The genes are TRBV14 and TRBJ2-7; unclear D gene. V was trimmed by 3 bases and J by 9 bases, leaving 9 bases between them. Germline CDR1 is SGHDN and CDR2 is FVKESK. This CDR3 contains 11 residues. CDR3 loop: CASSHGPRQYF. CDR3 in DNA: TGTGCCAGCAGCCATGGCCCACGGCAGTACTTC.

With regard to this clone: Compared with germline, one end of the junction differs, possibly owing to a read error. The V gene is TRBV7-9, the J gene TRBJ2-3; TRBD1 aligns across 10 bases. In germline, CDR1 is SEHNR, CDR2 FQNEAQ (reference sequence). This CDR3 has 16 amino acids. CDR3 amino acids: CSSGRIQGQGPDTQYF. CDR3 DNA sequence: TGTTCCAGCGGCAGGATTCAGGGACAGGGGCCAGATACGCAGTATTTT.

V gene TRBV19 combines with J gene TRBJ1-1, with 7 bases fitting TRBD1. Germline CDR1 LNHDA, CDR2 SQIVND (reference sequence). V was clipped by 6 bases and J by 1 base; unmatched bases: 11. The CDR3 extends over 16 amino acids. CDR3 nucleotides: TGTGCCAGTAGCCCGCGGAAGGGACAGAGGAACACTGAAGCTTTCTTT. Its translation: CASSPRKGQRNTEAFF.

The CDR3 DNA is TGTGCCAGCAGTGAAGCGGCCTGGTCAGCGGGGCTTGGAGAGCAGTACTTC. Encoded protein: CASSEAAWSAGLGEQYF. The genes are TRBV6-1 and TRBJ2-7; 7 nucleotides line up with TRBD2. Germline lookup yields CDR1 MNHNS and CDR2 SASEGT. The trim removed 0 bases at V and 7 bases at J, leaving 15 bases unmatched. The CDR3 has 17 residues.

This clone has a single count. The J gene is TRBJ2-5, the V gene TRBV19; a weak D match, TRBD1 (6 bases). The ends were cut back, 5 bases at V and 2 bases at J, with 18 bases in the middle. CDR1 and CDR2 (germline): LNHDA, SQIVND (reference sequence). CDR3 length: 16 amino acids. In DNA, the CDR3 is TGTGCCAGTAGTCTCTTCCCCCTTCAGGGGCAAGAGACCCAGTACTTC. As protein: CASSLFPLQGQETQYF. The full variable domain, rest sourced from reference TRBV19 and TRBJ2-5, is DGGITQSPKYLFRKEGQNVTLSCEQNLNHDAMYWYRQDPGQGLRLIYYSQIVNDFQKGDIAEGYSVSREKKESFPLTVTSAQKNPTAFYLCASSLFPLQGQETQYFGPGTRLLVL.

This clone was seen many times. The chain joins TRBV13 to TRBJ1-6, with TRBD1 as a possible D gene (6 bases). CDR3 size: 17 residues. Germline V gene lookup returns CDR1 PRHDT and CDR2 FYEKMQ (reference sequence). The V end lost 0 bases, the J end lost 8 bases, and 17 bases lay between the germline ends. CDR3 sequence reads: CASSLGQGLSGYSPLHF. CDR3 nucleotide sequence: TGTGCCAGCAGCTTAGGCCAGGGGCTTAGTGGCTATTCACCCCTCCACTTT.

CDR3 protein: CASSTGTGGYNEQFF. As DNA, the CDR3 is TGTGCCAGCTCAACCGGGACAGGGGGCTACAATGAGCAGTTCTTC. The genes are TRBV18 and TRBJ2-1, with TRBD1 matching over 11 bases. V dropped 5 bases and J dropped 3; count of bases not matched to a gene: 3. The CDR3 spans 15 residues. The germline V gene encodes CDR1 KGHSH and CDR2 LQKENI.

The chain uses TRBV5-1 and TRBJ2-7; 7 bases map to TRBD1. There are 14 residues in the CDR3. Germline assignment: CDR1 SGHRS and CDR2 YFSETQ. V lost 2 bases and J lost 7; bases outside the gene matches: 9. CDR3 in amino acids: CASSFRDSTGEQYF. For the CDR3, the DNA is TGCGCCAGCAGCTTTCGGGACAGTACGGGGGAGCAGTACTTC. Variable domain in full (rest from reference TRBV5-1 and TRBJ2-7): KAGVTQTPRYLIKTRGQQVTLSCSPISGHRSVSWYQQTPGQGLQFLFEYFSETQRNKGNFPGRFSGRQFSNSRSEMNVSTLELGDSALYLCASSFRDSTGEQYFGPGTRLTVT.

DNA for the CDR3: TGCGCCAGCGGACTTGGCGGGGGTGGCACCGGGGAGCTGTTTTTT. Amino acid sequence: CASGLGGGGTGELFF. The V gene is TRBV4-1, the J gene TRBJ2-2; 7 nucleotides align to TRBD2. V lost 8 bases, J lost 4 bases, and 10 bases stayed unmatched. The CDR3 spans 15 residues. CDR1 MGHRA and CDR2 YSYEKL come from the germline V gene.

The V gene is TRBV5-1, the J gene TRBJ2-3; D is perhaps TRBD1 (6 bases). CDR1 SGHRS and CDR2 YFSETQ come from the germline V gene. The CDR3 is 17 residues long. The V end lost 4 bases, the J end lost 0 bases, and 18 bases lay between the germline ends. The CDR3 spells CASSLIKQGTSTDTQYF. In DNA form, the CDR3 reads TGCGCCAGCAGCCTAATTAAACAGGGTACAAGCACAGATACGCAGTATTTT.

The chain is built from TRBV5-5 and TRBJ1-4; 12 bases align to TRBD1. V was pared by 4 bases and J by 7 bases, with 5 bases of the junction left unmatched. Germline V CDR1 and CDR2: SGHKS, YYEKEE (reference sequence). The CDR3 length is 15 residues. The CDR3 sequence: CASSHRDRGPEKLFF. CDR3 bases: TGTGCCAGCAGCCACCGGGACAGGGGGCCTGAAAAACTGTTTTTT.